The rows below give T cell receptor beta chains drawn from one sample of a study of blood T cell repertoires in COVID-19. Assay used: immunoSEQ multiplex PCR; TCRdb lists only in-frame clones, some missing. The table records some 130,000 clones, 65% to 90% of them present only once. The specimen was peripheral blood. The receptor set was obtained from a man older than 75 with acute or convalescent COVID-19. Both conserved end residues are part of each CDR3. Fields, in order: clone size, D gene, J gene, CDR3 length, V gene, CDR3 protein, CDR3 DNA. D genes are given only for firm matches. Where a row states a size, it is once, few, many or the class of an expanded clone; other rows omit it.

>NA|NA|TRBJ1-3|15|TRBV5-5
CASSLGAEAGNTIYF
TGTGCCAGCAGCTTGGGGGCCGAAGCTGGAAACACCATATATTTT
>NA|TRBD2|TRBJ2-1|18|TRBV23-1
CASSQSRPGLAPVNEQFF
TGCGCCAGCAGTCAATCGAGGCCGGGACTAGCGCCCGTCAATGAGCAGTTCTTC
>few|TRBD2|TRBJ2-1|15|TRBV3-1/TRBV3-2
CASSPGLAGSNEQFF
TGTGCCAGCAGCCCCGGACTAGCGGGGAGCAATGAGCAGTTCTTC
>once|TRBD1|TRBJ1-1|14|TRBV29-1
CSVGTRGANTEAFF
TGCAGCGTTGGAACCAGGGGGGCGAACACTGAAGCTTTCTTT
>NA|TRBD2|TRBJ2-1|15|TRBV7-2
CASSLQTSGDNEQFF
TGTGCCAGCAGCTTACAGACTAGCGGGGACAATGAGCAGTTCTTC
>NA|TRBD1|TRBJ2-2|14|TRBV2
CASSRQGSTGELFF
TGTGCCAGCAGTCGACAGGGGTCCACCGGGGAGCTGTTTTTT
>once|TRBD1|TRBJ1-1|15|TRBV11-2
CASSPRQGLNTEAFF
TGTGCCAGCAGCCCGAGACAGGGTCTGAACACTGAAGCTTTCTTT
>NA|NA|TRBJ1-5|16|TRBV4-3
CASSQEGGAGNQPQHF
TGCGCCAGCAGCCAAGAGGGAGGGGCTGGCAATCAGCCTCAGCATTTT
>NA|NA|TRBJ2-3|15|TRBV7-2
CASSSPGSRGDTQYF
TGTGCCAGCAGCTCCCCCGGTAGCCGTGGAGATACGCAGTATTTT
>once|TRBD2|TRBJ2-1|17|TRBV5-4
CASSLDSSGSSYNEQFF
TGTGCCAGCAGCTTGGATAGTAGCGGGAGTTCTTACAATGAGCAGTTCTTC
>NA|NA|TRBJ1-2|13|TRBV10-3
CAISVGQLYGYTF
TGTGCCATCAGTGTTGGACAGCTCTATGGCTACACCTTC
>NA|NA|TRBJ2-7|12|TRBV6-2/TRBV6-3
CASSRGRDEQYF
TGTGCCAGCAGTAGGGGAAGGGACGAGCAGTACTTC
>NA|NA|TRBJ2-7|15|TRBV2
CASSEAPGRGFEQYF
TGTGCCAGCAGTGAAGCCCCCGGGAGAGGGTTCGAGCAGTACTTC
>NA|TRBD1|TRBJ1-1|15|TRBV5-1
CASSPSPGQWAEAFF
TGCGCCAGCAGCCCTTCCCCGGGACAGTGGGCTGAAGCTTTCTTT
>NA|TRBD2|TRBJ2-3|16|TRBV10-3
CAISENLAGGSDTQYF
TGTGCCATCAGTGAAAACCTAGCGGGGGGTTCCGATACGCAGTATTTT
>once|NA|TRBJ1-4|15|TRBV6-1
CASSEAAGPNEKLFF
TGTGCCAGCAGTGAAGCCGCAGGGCCCAATGAAAAACTGTTTTTT
>NA|NA|TRBJ1-6|18|TRBV3-1/TRBV3-2
CASSQEDRGIFGNSPLHF
TGTGCCAGCAGCCAAGAAGATAGAGGGATCTTCGGCAATTCACCCCTCCACTTT
>NA|NA|TRBJ1-2|11|TRBV20-1
CSATDSWGYTF
TGCAGTGCTACGGACAGCTGGGGCTACACCTTC
>NA|NA|TRBJ1-6|13|TRBV19
CASSMGAPSPLHF
TGTGCCAGTAGTATGGGGGCCCCTTCACCCCTCCACTTT
>NA|NA|TRBJ1-1|13|TRBV28
CASVLGQGTEAFF
TGTGCCAGCGTCCTGGGGCAGGGCACCGAAGCTTTCTTT
>NA|TRBD1|TRBJ1-6|16|TRBV9
CASSAATGVRNSPLHF
TGTGCCAGCAGCGCTGCGACAGGGGTTCGTAATTCACCCCTCCACTTT
>NA|TRBD2|TRBJ2-1|18|TRBV19
CASSIGTSGVINYNEQFF
TGTGCCAGTAGTATAGGGACTAGCGGGGTGATTAATTACAATGAGCAGTTCTTC
>NA|TRBD1|TRBJ1-2|13|TRBV6-5
CASRGQVGYGYTF
TGTGCCAGCAGAGGACAGGTTGGGTATGGCTACACCTTC
>NA|NA|TRBJ1-5|13|TRBV19
CATEGERSSAQHF
TGTGCCACCGAGGGGGAGAGGTCCTCAGCCCAGCATTTT
>NA|TRBD2|TRBJ2-7|15|TRBV10-3
CAISAPTSGSYEQYF
TGTGCCATCAGTGCCCCCACTAGCGGGAGCTACGAGCAGTACTTC
>NA|TRBD1|TRBJ2-3|15|TRBV27
CASSLRDRVSDTQYF
TGTGCCAGCAGTTTAAGGGACAGGGTGTCAGATACGCAGTATTTT
>NA|NA|TRBJ1-1|15|TRBV6-5
CASRPREAVRPEAFF
TGTGCCAGCAGGCCCCGAGAAGCGGTGAGGCCTGAAGCTTTCTTT
>NA|NA|TRBJ1-2|14|TRBV6-1
CASSEVAGHYGYTF
TGTGCCAGCAGTGAAGTTGCGGGCCACTATGGCTACACCTTC
>NA|TRBD2|TRBJ2-1|21|TRBV4-3
CASSQDLSGTSGNPAYNEQFF
TGCGCCAGCAGCCAAGATCTTTCGGGGACTAGCGGGAACCCGGCCTACAATGAGCAGTTCTTC
>NA|TRBD2|TRBJ2-1|16|TRBV15
CATSRDVAGGGNEQFF
TGTGCCACCAGCAGAGATGTAGCGGGGGGTGGCAATGAGCAGTTCTTC
>once|NA|TRBJ1-2|13|TRBV5-1
CASSSNSLYGYTF
TGCGCCAGCAGCTCCAACTCCCTGTATGGCTACACCTTC
>NA|TRBD1|TRBJ1-2|14|TRBV5-4
CASRGPDRGSGYTF
TGTGCCAGCAGGGGACCAGACAGGGGATCTGGCTACACCTTC
>few|NA|TRBJ1-6|13|TRBV6-1
CASSEDGGSPLHF
TGTGCCAGCAGTGAAGACGGCGGCTCACCCCTCCACTTT
>NA|TRBD1|TRBJ1-4|15|TRBV10-2
CASSETGQLGEKLFF
TGCGCCAGCAGTGAGACGGGACAGTTAGGCGAAAAACTGTTTTTT
>NA|NA|TRBJ1-6|15|TRBV2
CAIRGGAGNNSPLHF
TGTGCCATACGTGGGGGCGCGGGCAATAATTCACCCCTCCACTTT
>few|TRBD1|TRBJ2-7|14|TRBV7-6
CASSPRTGTGEQYF
TGTGCCAGCAGCCCCCGGACAGGGACAGGCGAGCAGTACTTC
>NA|NA|TRBJ2-4|16|TRBV19
CASSIAISGWQNIQYF
TGTGCCAGTAGTATAGCAATCTCAGGGTGGCAAAACATTCAGTACTTC
>NA|TRBD2|TRBJ2-5|16|TRBV7-7
CASSFGLAGGGETQYF
TGTGCTAGCAGCTTCGGACTAGCGGGAGGAGGAGAGACCCAGTACTTC
>NA|NA|TRBJ2-1|13|TRBV11-2
CASSLSGINEQFF
TGTGCCAGCAGCTTATCAGGGATCAATGAGCAGTTCTTC
>NA|TRBD1|TRBJ2-3|17|TRBV5-1
CASSLEPTGGGTDTQYF
TGCGCCAGCAGCTTAGAACCGACAGGGGGCGGCACAGATACGCAGTATTTT
>NA|NA|TRBJ2-7|13|TRBV5-1
CASSEEVADEQYF
TGCGCCAGCAGCGAAGAAGTAGCTGACGAGCAGTACTTC
>few|NA|TRBJ1-6|14|TRBV5-8
CASRSDTQNSPLHF
TGTGCCAGCAGATCGGACACTCAGAATTCACCCCTCCACTTT
>NA|NA|TRBJ1-5|17|TRBV4-1
CASSQEGSGAANQPQHF
TGCGCCAGCAGCCAAGAGGGGAGCGGGGCCGCCAATCAGCCCCAGCATTTT
>NA|TRBD2|TRBJ2-3|16|TRBV4-1
CASSQGIGGAIDTQYF
TGCGCCAGCAGCCAGGGAATCGGGGGGGCCATAGATACGCAGTATTTT
>NA|TRBD1|TRBJ1-2|14|TRBV24-1
CATSGPGQGRGYTF
TGTGCCACCAGTGGTCCGGGACAGGGGCGTGGCTACACCTTC
>NA|NA|TRBJ2-1|14|TRBV5-1
CASFRDYQGNEQFF
TGCGCCAGCTTCCGGGACTACCAGGGGAATGAGCAGTTCTTC
>NA|TRBD2|TRBJ2-7|15|TRBV7-2
CASSPLGTITYEQYF
TGTGCCAGCAGCCCCCTCGGGACTATTACCTACGAGCAGTACTTC
>NA|NA|TRBJ2-1|15|TRBV2
CASSAAGHFYNEQFF
TGTGCCAGCAGTGCCGCAGGGCACTTCTACAATGAGCAGTTCTTC
>NA|NA|TRBJ1-1|17|TRBV7-2
CASSLDPGGWVNTEAFF
TGTGCCAGCAGCTTGGATCCTGGGGGGTGGGTGAACACTGAAGCTTTCTTT
>NA|NA|TRBJ2-1|14|TRBV7-9
CASSLALTYNEQFF
TGTGCCAGCAGCCTAGCGTTAACCTACAATGAGCAGTTCTTC
>NA|TRBD1|TRBJ2-7|16|TRBV12-5
CASGLMQGQGVGEQYF
TGTGCTAGTGGTTTGATGCAAGGACAGGGGGTAGGCGAGCAGTACTTC